What follows are 14 T cell receptor beta chains derived from one specimen sequenced in a study of T cells in localized non-small cell lung cancer. Profiling relied on immunoSEQ multiplex PCR, and the TCRdb table lists in-frame clones only, not all of them. This sample carries around 67,000 clones, roughly 90% of them seen once, and the ten largest clones take about 2%. This specimen was peripheral blood, taken before any cancer treatment. Receptor source: a woman aged 35 to 69 with stage I lung adenocarcinoma.

J is TRBJ2-7 and V is TRBV5-4; D gene uncertain. CDR1 and CDR2 from the germline V gene are SGHNT and YYREEE (reference sequence). Trimming took off 1 base at V and 7 bases at J, with 15 bases between the two ends. There are 14 residues in the CDR3. The CDR3 loop is CASSLNNLSGEQYF. CDR3 nucleotide sequence: TGTGCCAGCAGCTTGAATAACCTTTCTGGGGAGCAGTACTTC.

J is TRBJ2-3 and V is TRBV7-2, with 8 nucleotides matching TRBD2. J lost 0 bases, V lost 1 base, and 6 bases had no gene match. Germline V lookup: CDR1 SGHTA, CDR2 FQGNSA. The CDR3 runs to 17 residues. DNA of the CDR3: TGTGCCAGCAGCTTAGAGGCTAGCGGGCTTAGCACAGATACGCAGTATTTT. Its protein product is CASSLEASGLSTDTQYF.

This clone was observed a few times. The CDR3 DNA follows: TGTGCCAGCAGCTTAGACAGGACAGGGGGCTACACCTTC. Translated: CASSLDRTGGYTF. This rearrangement joins TRBV7-6 to TRBJ1-2; TRBD1 agrees at 8 bases. Germline CDR1 and CDR2: SGHVS and FNYEAQ. The CDR3 has 13 amino acids. Losses at the gene ends were 1 base for V and 8 bases for J; bases not matched to a gene: 3.

CDR3 sequence reads: CASSMGGQVVSGYTF. DNA of the CDR3: TGTGCCAGTAGTATGGGAGGGCAGGTGGTTTCTGGCTACACCTTC. The J gene is TRBJ1-2, the V gene TRBV19; D is unresolved. V was trimmed by 3 bases and J by 7 bases, leaving 18 bases between them. Germline V CDR1 and CDR2: LNHDA, SQIVND (reference sequence). The CDR3 contains 15 residues.

V is TRBV28 and J is TRBJ1-2, with 7 nucleotides matching TRBD1. Losses at the gene ends were 7 bases for V and 6 bases for J; bases not matched to a gene: 8. This CDR3 is built from 13 residues. Germline V gives CDR1 MDHEN, CDR2 SYDVKM. CDR3: CASTTRQGDGYTF. The DNA for the CDR3 is TGTGCCAGCACCACCAGACAGGGTGATGGCTACACCTTC.

This chain connects TRBV7-8 to TRBJ1-5; 7 bases line up with TRBD1. Losses at the gene ends were 4 bases for V and 4 bases for J; bases not matched to a gene: 16. This CDR3 is built from 18 residues. From germline, CDR1 is SGHVS and CDR2 FQNEAQ. The DNA of the CDR3 is TGTGCCAGCAGCTCCAGCCGGGACAGTCGAAGGTGGAATCAGCCCCAGCATTTT. Residues: CASSSSRDSRRWNQPQHF.

The chain joins TRBV19 to TRBJ2-2; possible D gene TRBD2, 6 bases. Germline values: CDR1 LNHDA, CDR2 SQIVND (reference sequence). The CDR3 runs to 16 residues. Trimming shortened V by 10 bases and J by 5 bases, and 23 bases separated the two germline ends. This CDR3 reads CATPSLETGETGELFF. In nucleotides, the CDR3 is TGTGCCACCCCTAGCCTCGAAACGGGAGAAACCGGGGAGCTGTTTTTT.

This chain joins TRBV28 and TRBJ2-6, with D unclear. Trimming cost V 5 bases and J 1 base, with 9 bases left between them. This CDR3 is 15 amino acids long. Germline V gene sequence: CDR1 MDHEN, CDR2 SYDVKM. In DNA, the CDR3 is TGTGCCAGCAGTCCTACGTTATCTGGGGCCAACGTCCTGACTTTC. This translates into CASSPTLSGANVLTF.

The chain recombines TRBV10-3 with TRBJ2-2; D not certain. Germline CDR1 reads ENHRY; CDR2 reads SYGVKD. V lost 4 bases, J lost 4 bases, and 4 bases lay in between. There are 12 residues in the CDR3. CDR3 amino acids: CAISVGTGELFF. The CDR3 DNA reads as TGTGCCATCAGTGTCGGCACCGGGGAGCTGTTTTTT.

The CDR3 nucleotides are TGTGCCAGCAGCTTTGACAGGGCCCAAGGATATGGCTACACCTTC. The encoded protein is CASSFDRAQGYGYTF. The chain is built from TRBV7-8 and TRBJ1-2, with 7 bases fitting TRBD1. The CDR3 totals 15 residues. Germline-derived CDR1 and CDR2 are SGHVS and FQNEAQ. J gave up 5 bases and V 3 bases, and 9 bases lay outside the gene matches.

The CDR3, as DNA: TGTGCCAGTAGGGCCGGCAGCAATCAGCCCCAGCATTTT. Translated: CASRAGSNQPQHF. This chain links TRBV19 with TRBJ1-5; D not resolved. Trimming stripped 6 bases from V and 1 base from J, with 7 bases between. Germline CDR1 reads LNHDA; CDR2 reads SQIVND (reference sequence). The CDR3 length is 13 residues.

In its sample, this clone was seen a few times. This CDR3 is CASSWQGQYNQPQHF. CDR3 bases: TGTGCCAGTAGTTGGCAGGGTCAATATAATCAGCCCCAGCATTTT. The chain carries TRBV19 and TRBJ1-5; D might be TRBD1 (5 bases). The CDR3 has 15 amino acids. Germline CDR1 LNHDA, CDR2 SQIVND (reference sequence). V was trimmed by 5 bases and J by 4 bases, leaving 15 bases between them.

The chain recombines TRBV9 with TRBJ2-1, with D possibly being TRBD1 (5 bases). Germline values: CDR1 SGDLS, CDR2 YYNGEE. The ends were cut back, 0 bases at V and 0 bases at J, with 7 bases in the middle. This CDR3 spans 15 amino acids. CDR3 amino acids: CASSVVDSSYNEQFF. The CDR3 DNA follows: TGTGCCAGCAGCGTAGTAGACAGCTCCTACAATGAGCAGTTCTTC.

The CDR3 here is CATWGGAYGYTF. The DNA of the CDR3 is TGTGCCACCTGGGGGGGGGCCTATGGCTACACCTTC. The chain carries TRBV28 and TRBJ1-2, with a tentative D call TRBD1 (6 bases). This CDR3 is built from 12 residues. Germline CDR1 and CDR2: MDHEN and SYDVKM. V was shortened by 10 bases and J by 4 bases, with 13 bases between the two germline ends.